Presented here are 4 T cell receptor beta chains from one specimen sequenced in a study of blood T cell repertoires in COVID-19. TCRdb's table, derived via immunoSEQ multiplex PCR, lists solely in-frame clones and lacks some. The sample lists approximately 170,000 clones, roughly 80% occurring once. The sequenced material came from peripheral blood. Receptors originate from a woman in her 70s with COVID-19, enrolled during active disease.

This rearrangement joins TRBV19 to TRBJ2-7, with 7 bases aligning to TRBD1. There are 15 residues in the CDR3. Germline values: CDR1 LNHDA, CDR2 SQIVND (reference sequence). The V segment lost 5 bases and the J segment 0 bases; nucleotides outside the gene matches: 7. CDR3 residues: CASSFNRDSSYEQYF. In DNA, the CDR3 is TGTGCCAGTAGTTTCAACCGGGACAGCTCCTACGAGCAGTACTTC.

This chain joins TRBV6-5 and TRBJ1-3; no clear D. Germline loops: CDR1 MNHEY, CDR2 SVGAGI. Trimming stripped 4 bases from V and 0 bases from J, with 13 bases between. CDR3 size: 16 residues. CDR3 nucleotides: TGTGCCAGCAGTTCACAGTTCATGTACTCTGGAAACACCATATATTTT. Protein product: CASSSQFMYSGNTIYF.

The rearrangement joins TRBV28 to TRBJ2-5; 10 bases agree with TRBD1. The CDR3 is made up of 17 amino acids. The V gene end was trimmed by 2 bases and the J gene end by 2 bases; junction bases not matched to a gene: 8. Germline CDR1 is MDHEN and CDR2 is SYDVKM. CDR3 in amino acids: CASSLLGTGDLQETQYF. The CDR3 DNA follows: TGTGCCAGCAGTTTACTCGGGACAGGGGATTTACAAGAGACCCAGTACTTC.

The chain couples TRBV5-4 to TRBJ2-2; D might be TRBD1 (5 bases). V was trimmed by 0 bases and J by 0 bases, leaving 6 bases between them. The CDR3 is made up of 15 amino acids. Looked up from germline, CDR1 is SGHNT and CDR2 is YYREEE (reference sequence). CDR3 in DNA: TGTGCCAGCAGCTTGGTGACAGCGAACACCGGGGAGCTGTTTTTT. Its translation: CASSLVTANTGELFF.